Listed below are T cell receptor beta chains from one sample, sequenced in a study of cytomegalovirus exposure and HLA in healthy donors. Method: immunoSEQ multiplex PCR; TCRdb's copy keeps in-frame clones and lacks some. The sample carries 140,000 to 150,000 clones, approximately 70% recorded once. Sequencing was performed on PBMCs. Source of these receptors: an older woman in good health and CMV-seropositive. Both conserved end residues are part of each CDR3. Each record gives: V gene, D gene, clone size, J gene, CDR3 protein, CDR3 DNA. The D gene is left open where the match is weak. Rows give clone size only sometimes, using once, few, many, or a class for an expanded clone.

TRBV28,NA,NA,TRBJ2-4,CASSAESIAKNIQYF,TGTGCCAGCAGCGCGGAATCCATAGCCAAAAACATTCAGTACTTC
TRBV15,TRBD1,NA,TRBJ1-5,CATRPLDRGTNQPQHF,TGTGCCACCAGACCCCTGGACAGGGGGACCAATCAGCCCCAGCATTTT
TRBV10-3,TRBD1,NA,TRBJ1-3,CAIKDREFSGNTIYF,TGTGCCATCAAGGACAGGGAATTCTCTGGAAACACCATATATTTT
TRBV5-1,TRBD1,NA,TRBJ2-7,CASSTLQGAQGEQYF,TGCGCCAGCAGCACACTACAGGGGGCGCAGGGCGAGCAGTACTTC
TRBV5-6,TRBD1,NA,TRBJ2-3,CASSAQTGASTDTQYF,TGTGCCAGCAGCGCACAGACAGGGGCGAGCACAGATACGCAGTATTTT
TRBV6-5,NA,once,TRBJ2-7,CASSGQRRGEQYF,TGTGCCAGCAGCGGCCAGAGGCGAGGCGAGCAGTACTTC
TRBV6-6,TRBD1,NA,TRBJ1-5,CASKTGRNQPQHF,TGTGCCAGCAAGACAGGGCGCAATCAGCCCCAGCATTTT
TRBV19,NA,few,TRBJ1-2,CASQTGLGDYGYTF,TGTGCCAGCCAGACCGGACTGGGTGACTATGGCTACACCTTC
TRBV28,TRBD2,few,TRBJ2-7,CASSLFLAGPYEQYF,TGTGCCAGCAGTTTATTTCTAGCGGGCCCCTACGAGCAGTACTTC
TRBV4-1,NA,few,TRBJ1-1,CASSQDTGSGDTEAFF,TGCGCCAGCAGCCAAGATACAGGGTCGGGTGACACTGAAGCTTTCTTT
TRBV7-9,NA,NA,TRBJ2-7,CASSPPAPRGEQYF,TGTGCCAGCAGCCCCCCCGCCCCCCGCGGAGAGCAGTACTTC
TRBV5-1,NA,NA,TRBJ1-1,CASSLPDTEAFF,TGCGCCAGCAGCCTCCCCGACACTGAAGCTTTCTTT
TRBV2,TRBD1,NA,TRBJ1-5,CASSLGQNQPQHF,TGTGCCAGCAGTCTGGGACAGAATCAGCCCCAGCATTTT
TRBV5-4,TRBD2,NA,TRBJ2-7,CASSLREGSREQYF,TGTGCCAGCAGCTTGCGGGAGGGGTCCCGCGAGCAGTACTTC
TRBV27,TRBD2,NA,TRBJ2-2,CASRLGTSGRGGGELFF,TGTGCCAGCAGACTCGGGACTAGCGGGAGAGGAGGCGGGGAGCTGTTTTTT
TRBV7-9,TRBD1,NA,TRBJ1-2,CASSLRTGGSSNYGYTF,TGTGCCAGCAGCTTAAGGACAGGAGGATCTTCTAACTATGGCTACACCTTC
TRBV25-1,TRBD2,NA,TRBJ2-5,CASRSSGGFAQYF,TGTGCCAGCAGATCTAGCGGGGGTTTCGCCCAGTACTTC
TRBV5-1,TRBD2,NA,TRBJ2-7,CASSGGTSGSYEQYF,TGCGCCAGCAGCGGGGGTACTAGCGGTTCCTACGAGCAGTACTTC
TRBV9,TRBD1,NA,TRBJ2-5,CASSVQGAEETQYF,TGTGCCAGCAGCGTACAGGGGGCCGAAGAGACCCAGTACTTC
TRBV21-1,NA,NA,TRBJ1-3,CASSKVWPKGNTIYF,TGTGCCAGCAGCAAAGTATGGCCCAAGGGAAACACCATATATTTT
TRBV5-1,NA,once,TRBJ2-3,CASSLEGTGSTDTQYF,TGCGCCAGCAGCTTGGAAGGTACAGGGAGCACAGATACGCAGTATTTT
TRBV19,NA,NA,TRBJ1-1,CASSASRGGGTEAFF,TGTGCCAGTAGTGCTTCGAGAGGGGGGGGCACTGAAGCTTTCTTT
TRBV28,TRBD1,NA,TRBJ1-2,CASSLGTGGGIGGYTF,TGTGCCAGCAGTTTGGGGACAGGCGGGGGTATCGGTGGCTACACCTTC
TRBV30,NA,few,TRBJ1-1,CAWSQRGEAFF,TGTGCCTGGAGCCAACGGGGTGAAGCTTTCTTT
TRBV18,TRBD1,NA,TRBJ1-1,CASSFGQGGTEAFF,TGTGCCAGCTCATTCGGACAGGGAGGGACTGAAGCTTTCTTT
TRBV2,TRBD1,NA,TRBJ1-2,CASRTGQGVHGYTF,TGTGCCAGCAGGACGGGACAGGGGGTTCATGGCTACACCTTC
TRBV2,NA,NA,TRBJ1-2,CASREPAGSNTF,TGTGCCAGCAGGGAGCCAGCGGGTTCTAACACCTTC
TRBV5-4,TRBD2,NA,TRBJ2-5,CASSLDSGSAQETQYF,TGTGCCAGCAGCTTGGACAGCGGGAGTGCCCAAGAGACCCAGTACTTC
TRBV5-1,TRBD2,NA,TRBJ2-1,CASSDQGGRGGEQFF,TGCGCCAGCAGCGATCAGGGCGGGAGAGGCGGTGAGCAGTTCTTC
TRBV6-6,TRBD2,NA,TRBJ2-5,CASRKNSGRRETQYF,TGTGCCAGCAGGAAGAATAGCGGGAGAAGGGAGACCCAGTACTTC
TRBV4-1,NA,NA,TRBJ1-5,CASSQEGGVPRNQPQHF,TGCGCCAGCAGCCAAGAAGGAGGGGTCCCTCGCAATCAGCCCCAGCATTTT
TRBV6-1,TRBD2,few,TRBJ2-7,CASSLGGSAYEQYF,TGTGCCAGCAGCCTCGGGGGGAGCGCCTACGAGCAGTACTTC
TRBV6-4,TRBD1,few,TRBJ2-3,CASSEEGQGSDTQYF,TGTGCCAGCAGTGAGGAAGGACAGGGGTCCGATACGCAGTATTTT
TRBV6-4,TRBD1,NA,TRBJ2-1,CASSRQGSSYNEQFF,TGTGCCAGCAGTAGACAGGGTAGCTCCTACAATGAGCAGTTCTTC
TRBV27,NA,NA,TRBJ2-2,CASSPTSNTGELFF,TGTGCCAGCAGTCCCACATCGAACACCGGGGAGCTGTTTTTT
TRBV6-1,NA,NA,TRBJ1-1,CVSSASGDTEAFF,TGTGTCAGCAGTGCCTCAGGGGACACTGAAGCTTTCTTT
TRBV2,NA,NA,TRBJ2-1,CATGKNNEQFF,TGTGCCACCGGGAAGAACAATGAGCAGTTCTTC
TRBV4-1,TRBD1,NA,TRBJ1-1,CASSQQQGANTEAFF,TGCGCCAGCAGCCAACAACAGGGGGCGAACACTGAAGCTTTCTTT
TRBV6-1,TRBD1,NA,TRBJ2-7,CASTKTGGDYEQYF,TGTGCCAGCACCAAGACAGGGGGGGACTACGAGCAGTACTTC
TRBV5-1,NA,NA,TRBJ2-2,CASSLSLAGGELFF,TGCGCCAGCAGCTTGAGCCTCGCTGGCGGGGAGCTGTTTTTT
TRBV5-1,TRBD1,few,TRBJ2-5,CASSFGGTGGETQYF,TGCGCCAGCAGCTTTGGGGGGACAGGGGGAGAGACCCAGTACTTC
TRBV28,TRBD2,NA,TRBJ2-1,CASSLMKGREKPYNEQFF,TGTGCCAGCAGTTTAATGAAGGGGCGGGAGAAACCCTACAATGAGCAGTTCTTC
TRBV11-2,TRBD1,once,TRBJ1-1,CASSDSRGLTEAFF,TGTGCCAGCAGCGACAGCAGGGGGTTAACTGAAGCTTTCTTT
TRBV15,TRBD2,NA,TRBJ2-3,CATSRPGLAGETPGADTQYF,TGTGCCACCAGCAGACCGGGACTAGCGGGAGAGACCCCGGGTGCAGATACGCAGTATTTT
TRBV5-1,NA,NA,TRBJ1-1,CASSPQTAYMNTEAFF,TGCGCCAGCAGCCCACAGACAGCCTACATGAACACTGAAGCTTTCTTT
TRBV2,TRBD1,NA,TRBJ1-2,CATTGTGNYGYTF,TGTGCCACAACTGGGACAGGGAACTATGGCTACACCTTC
TRBV28,NA,once,TRBJ2-5,CASSYTGGGETQYF,TGTGCCAGCAGCTATACAGGGGGGGGAGAGACCCAGTACTTC
TRBV5-8,TRBD1,NA,TRBJ1-5,CASSLGTGNQPQHF,TGTGCCAGCAGCCTCGGGACAGGCAATCAGCCCCAGCATTTT
TRBV28,NA,NA,TRBJ1-3,CASSFGLTGWNTIYF,TGTGCCAGCAGTTTCGGCCTCACAGGGTGGAACACCATATATTTT
TRBV19,NA,NA,TRBJ2-3,CASSIPTDTQYF,TGTGCCAGTAGTATACCGACAGATACGCAGTATTTT
TRBV11-2,NA,NA,TRBJ2-7,CASSLVDTSSYEQYF,TGTGCCAGCAGCTTAGTTGACACTAGCTCCTACGAGCAGTACTTC